This T cell receptor (beta chain) derives from a study of cytomegalovirus exposure and HLA in healthy donors. The study, taken as a whole, reports: Presence/absence analyses assumed roughly uniform sequencing depth across donors. TCR beta sequences reportedly predicted most subjects' HLA-A and HLA-B alleles accurately. V- and J-gene trimming of TCR beta was linked (in a later analysis) to a missense DCLRE1C variant. According to reports, the classifier identified cytomegalovirus status with high specificity and sensitivity.

Losses at the gene ends were 6 bases for V and 8 bases for J; bases not matched to a gene: 8. This CDR3 has 15 residues. Germline V CDR1 and CDR2: MNHNY, SVGAGI (reference sequence). Comments on this clone: Its antigen remains unidentified.

PCR amplification relied on 60 Vbeta primers (plus 13 Jbeta primers). Data came from immunoSEQ multiplex PCR; TCRdb stores just in-frame clones and leaves some out. The sample has 120,000 to 150,000 clones; more than 60% are singletons. Source material: PBMCs. V usage is TRBV6-6 and J usage is TRBJ1-5, with 12 bases lining up with TRBD1. The receptor's source is a male donor in good health and CMV-seronegative. The CDR3 spells CASSGTGGLFEPQHF. DNA for the CDR3: TGTGCCAGCAGCGGGACAGGGGGCTTATTTGAGCCCCAGCATTTT.